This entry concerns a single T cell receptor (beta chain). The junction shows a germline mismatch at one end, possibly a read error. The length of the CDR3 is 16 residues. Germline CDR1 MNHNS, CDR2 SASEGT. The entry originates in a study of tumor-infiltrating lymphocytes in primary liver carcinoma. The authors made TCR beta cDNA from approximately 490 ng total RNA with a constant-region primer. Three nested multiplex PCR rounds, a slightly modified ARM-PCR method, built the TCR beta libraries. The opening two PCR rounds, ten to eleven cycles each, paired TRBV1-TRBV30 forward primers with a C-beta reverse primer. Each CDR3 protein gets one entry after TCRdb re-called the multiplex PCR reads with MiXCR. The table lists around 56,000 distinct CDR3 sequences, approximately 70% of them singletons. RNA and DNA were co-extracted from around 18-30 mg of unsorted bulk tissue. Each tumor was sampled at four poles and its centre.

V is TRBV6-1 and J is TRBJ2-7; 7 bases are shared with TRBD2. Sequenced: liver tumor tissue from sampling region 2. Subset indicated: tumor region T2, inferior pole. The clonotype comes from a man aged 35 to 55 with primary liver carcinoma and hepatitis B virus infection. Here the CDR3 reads CANSENLSGGLDEQYF. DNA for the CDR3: TGTGCCAACAGTGAAAACCTATCGGGAGGATTGGACGAGCAGTACTTC.